A selection of T cell receptor beta chains follows, all from one sample in a study of T cells in Graves' hyperthyroidism and ophthalmopathy. MiXCR was run by TCRdb on the multiplex PCR reads, yielding one entry per CDR3 protein. The sample contains a few hundred thousand distinct CDR3 sequences, roughly 13% of which appear only once. The source material was blood. The source of these receptors is a woman in her thirties or forties with Graves' ophthalmopathy. Each CDR3 is given with its conserved first and last residue. Fields, in order: D gene, clone size, J gene, V gene, CDR3 DNA, CDR3 protein. A D gene is named only where the DNA matches it firmly. Clone size is given for some rows only: seen once, a few or many times, or a class if the clone is expanded.

d_gene: NA
abundance: few
j_gene: TRBJ2-1
v_gene: TRBV24-1
CDR3nt: TGTGCCACCAGTGAGAGTAGCGGCCTTGTCTACAATGAGCAGCTCTTC
CDR3aa: CATSESSGLVYNEQLF

d_gene: TRBD1
abundance: NA
j_gene: TRBJ1-1
v_gene: TRBV5-6
CDR3nt: TGTGCCAGCTTAGGCAACCAGGGGGGCTTCATGAACACTGAAGCTTTCTTT
CDR3aa: CASLGNQGGFMNTEAFF

d_gene: NA
abundance: NA
j_gene: TRBJ2-7
v_gene: TRBV7-2
CDR3nt: TGTGCCAGCAGATCTTCGGGGGCCTACGAGCAGTACTTC
CDR3aa: CASRSSGAYEQYF

d_gene: NA
abundance: NA
j_gene: TRBJ2-2
v_gene: TRBV20-1
CDR3nt: TGCAGTGCTAGATGGCGGAACACCGGGGAGCTGTTTTTT
CDR3aa: CSARWRNTGELFF

d_gene: NA
abundance: many
j_gene: TRBJ2-3
v_gene: TRBV3-1
CDR3nt: TGTGCCAGCAGCCACGACCAGGACCTGGGGGATACGCAGTATTTT
CDR3aa: CASSHDQDLGDTQYF

d_gene: TRBD2
abundance: many
j_gene: TRBJ2-1
v_gene: TRBV2
CDR3nt: TGTGCCAGGGGGGTGACTAGCGGGAGGACCGAGCAGTTCTTC
CDR3aa: CARGVTSGRTEQFF

d_gene: TRBD1
abundance: many
j_gene: TRBJ1-5
v_gene: TRBV10-3
CDR3nt: TGTGCCATCAGACCTGACAGGGACGGCAATCAGCCCCAGCATTTT
CDR3aa: CAIRPDRDGNQPQHF

d_gene: NA
abundance: many
j_gene: TRBJ2-7
v_gene: TRBV7-2
CDR3nt: TGTGCCAGCAGCTTGGCTGGACTCTTGCCCTACGAGCAGTACTTC
CDR3aa: CASSLAGLLPYEQYF

d_gene: TRBD2
abundance: few
j_gene: TRBJ2-3
v_gene: TRBV5-8
CDR3nt: TGTGCCAGCAGCGCCGATCAGCGGGAGGGCTTCTCAGATACGCAGTATTTT
CDR3aa: CASSADQREGFSDTQYF

d_gene: NA
abundance: many
j_gene: TRBJ1-1
v_gene: TRBV2
CDR3nt: TGTGCCAGCAGTGTGGGGGACAAATCGAACACTGAAGCTTTCTTT
CDR3aa: CASSVGDKSNTEAFF

d_gene: TRBD1
abundance: many
j_gene: TRBJ2-7
v_gene: TRBV20-1
CDR3nt: TGCAGTGCTATAGCACCAGGGGGCTACGAGCAGTACTTC
CDR3aa: CSAIAPGGYEQYF

d_gene: TRBD2
abundance: NA
j_gene: TRBJ2-5
v_gene: TRBV20-1
CDR3nt: TGCAGTGCTATTTCGGGACTAGCGGGGTTCCAAGAGACCCAGTACTTC
CDR3aa: CSAISGLAGFQETQYF

d_gene: NA
abundance: few
j_gene: TRBJ2-1
v_gene: TRBV18
CDR3nt: TGTGCCAGCTCACTTAGCGTTCACTCCTACAATGAGCAGTTCTTC
CDR3aa: CASSLSVHSYNEQFF

d_gene: NA
abundance: NA
j_gene: TRBJ2-1
v_gene: TRBV20-1
CDR3nt: TGCAGTGCTAAACCAGCGGTTACCTACAATGAGCAGTTCTTC
CDR3aa: CSAKPAVTYNEQFF

d_gene: NA
abundance: many
j_gene: TRBJ1-2
v_gene: TRBV5-1
CDR3nt: TGCGCCAGCAGCTTTTCGGGAGTCGGCTACACCTTC
CDR3aa: CASSFSGVGYTF

d_gene: NA
abundance: NA
j_gene: TRBJ1-6
v_gene: TRBV2
CDR3nt: TGTGCCAGCAGCGCCGGCGATCGATGGGGTTCACCCCTCCACTTT
CDR3aa: CASSAGDRWGSPLHF

d_gene: TRBD2
abundance: NA
j_gene: TRBJ2-1
v_gene: TRBV30
CDR3nt: TGTGCCTGGGAAACTAGCGGCAGCTCCTACAATGAGCAGTTCTTC
CDR3aa: CAWETSGSSYNEQFF

d_gene: NA
abundance: few
j_gene: TRBJ1-2
v_gene: TRBV19
CDR3nt: TGTGCCAGTAGCTATGAGGGGCGCATACGCGGCTACACCTTC
CDR3aa: CASSYEGRIRGYTF

d_gene: NA
abundance: many
j_gene: TRBJ1-5
v_gene: TRBV6-1
CDR3nt: TGTGCCAGCAGTCTTTACCCCGAACAGAAGCATCAGCCCCAGCATTTT
CDR3aa: CASSLYPEQKHQPQHF

d_gene: NA
abundance: many
j_gene: TRBJ2-5
v_gene: TRBV28
CDR3nt: TGTGCCAGCAGTTTACTACTAGGGGGGCGAGAGACCCAGTACTTC
CDR3aa: CASSLLLGGRETQYF

d_gene: TRBD2
abundance: many
j_gene: TRBJ2-7
v_gene: TRBV7-9
CDR3nt: TGTGCCAGCAGCTCGCGGGGGGACATATACGAGCAGTACTTC
CDR3aa: CASSSRGDIYEQYF

d_gene: NA
abundance: NA
j_gene: TRBJ2-2
v_gene: TRBV12-3/TRBV12-4
CDR3nt: TGTGCCAGCACCATTGGGGGGAACACCGGGGGGCTGTTTTTT
CDR3aa: CASTIGGNTGGLFF

d_gene: TRBD2
abundance: NA
j_gene: TRBJ2-3
v_gene: TRBV7-7
CDR3nt: TGTGCTAGCAGCGTGGGACTAGCGGGAGGAGGGGATACGCAGTATTTT
CDR3aa: CASSVGLAGGGDTQYF

d_gene: TRBD1
abundance: many
j_gene: TRBJ1-1
v_gene: TRBV28
CDR3nt: TGTGCCAGCAAACAGGGGAATCCTACCGCTGAAGCTTTCTTT
CDR3aa: CASKQGNPTAEAFF

d_gene: TRBD1
abundance: many
j_gene: TRBJ1-2
v_gene: TRBV3-1
CDR3nt: TGTGCCAGCAGCCTCCGGGACAGGTATGGCTACACCTTC
CDR3aa: CASSLRDRYGYTF

d_gene: TRBD2
abundance: few
j_gene: TRBJ2-4
v_gene: TRBV7-2
CDR3nt: TGTGCCAGCAGCAACCGACTAGCGGGGGGAGTTATCACCAAAAACATTCAGTACTTC
CDR3aa: CASSNRLAGGVITKNIQYF

d_gene: NA
abundance: many
j_gene: TRBJ1-1
v_gene: TRBV29-1
CDR3nt: TGCAGCGTTGCGCCCCGGCGTGAAGCTTTCTTT
CDR3aa: CSVAPRREAFF

d_gene: NA
abundance: many
j_gene: TRBJ2-3
v_gene: TRBV6-5
CDR3nt: TGTGCCAGCAGTTCCTCCCTCACAGATACGCAGTATTTT
CDR3aa: CASSSSLTDTQYF

d_gene: NA
abundance: NA
j_gene: TRBJ2-7
v_gene: TRBV27
CDR3nt: TGTGCCAGCACTCCGTCAGGAACGGCAACCTACGAGCAGTACTTC
CDR3aa: CASTPSGTATYEQYF